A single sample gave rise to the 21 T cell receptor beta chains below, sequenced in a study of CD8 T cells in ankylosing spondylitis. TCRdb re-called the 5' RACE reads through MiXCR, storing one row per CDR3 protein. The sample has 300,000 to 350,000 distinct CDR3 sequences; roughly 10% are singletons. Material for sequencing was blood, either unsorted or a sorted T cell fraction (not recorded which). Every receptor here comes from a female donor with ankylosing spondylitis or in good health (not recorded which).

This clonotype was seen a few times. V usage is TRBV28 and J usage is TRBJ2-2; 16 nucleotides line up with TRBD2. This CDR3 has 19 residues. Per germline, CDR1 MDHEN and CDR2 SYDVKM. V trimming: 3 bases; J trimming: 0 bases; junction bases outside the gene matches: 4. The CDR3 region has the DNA TGTGCCAGCAGTTTTGTGGGACTAGCGGGAGGGCCGAACACCGGGGAGCTGTTTTTT. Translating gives CASSFVGLAGGPNTGELFF.

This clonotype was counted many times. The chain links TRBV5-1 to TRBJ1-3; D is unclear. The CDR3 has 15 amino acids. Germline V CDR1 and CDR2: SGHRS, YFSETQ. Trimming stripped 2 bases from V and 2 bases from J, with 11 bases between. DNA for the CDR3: TGCGCCAGCAGCTTTGACGGAAAAACTGGAAACACCATATATTTT. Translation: CASSFDGKTGNTIYF.

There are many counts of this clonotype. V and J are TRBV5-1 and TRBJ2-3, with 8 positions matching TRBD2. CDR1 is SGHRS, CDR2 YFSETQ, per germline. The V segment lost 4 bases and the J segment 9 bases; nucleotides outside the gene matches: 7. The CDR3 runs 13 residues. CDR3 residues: CASSLYSGETQYF. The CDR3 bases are TGCGCCAGCAGCCTCTATAGCGGGGAGACGCAGTATTTT.

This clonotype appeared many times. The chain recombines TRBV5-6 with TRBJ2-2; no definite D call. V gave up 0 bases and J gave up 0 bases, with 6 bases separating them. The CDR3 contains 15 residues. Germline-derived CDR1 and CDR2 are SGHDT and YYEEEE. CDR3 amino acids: CASSLVKTNTGELFF. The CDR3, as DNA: TGTGCCAGCAGCTTGGTCAAGACGAACACCGGGGAGCTGTTTTTT.

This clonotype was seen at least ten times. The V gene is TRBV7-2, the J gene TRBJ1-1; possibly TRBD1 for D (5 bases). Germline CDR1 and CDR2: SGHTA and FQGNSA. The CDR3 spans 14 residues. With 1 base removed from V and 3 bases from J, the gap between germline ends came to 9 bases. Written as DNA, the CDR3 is TGTGCCAGCAGCTTAGGAGACAGATACACTGAAGCTTTCTTT. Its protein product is CASSLGDRYTEAFF.

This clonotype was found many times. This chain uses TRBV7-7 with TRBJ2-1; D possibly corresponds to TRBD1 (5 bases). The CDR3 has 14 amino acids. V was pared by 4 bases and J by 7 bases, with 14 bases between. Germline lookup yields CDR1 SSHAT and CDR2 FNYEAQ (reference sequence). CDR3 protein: CASSSGLPGNEQFF. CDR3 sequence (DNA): TGTGCCAGCAGCTCAGGGCTCCCCGGGAATGAGCAGTTCTTC.

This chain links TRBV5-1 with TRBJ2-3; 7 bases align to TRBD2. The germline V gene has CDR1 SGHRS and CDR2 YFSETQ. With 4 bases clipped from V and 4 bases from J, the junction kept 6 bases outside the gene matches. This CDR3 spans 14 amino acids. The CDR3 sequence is CASSPRLAADTQYF. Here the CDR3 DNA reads TGCGCCAGCAGCCCCAGACTAGCTGCAGATACGCAGTATTTT.

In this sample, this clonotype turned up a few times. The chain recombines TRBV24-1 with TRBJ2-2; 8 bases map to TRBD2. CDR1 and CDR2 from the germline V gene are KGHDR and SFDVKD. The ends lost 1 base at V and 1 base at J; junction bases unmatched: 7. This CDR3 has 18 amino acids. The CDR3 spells CATSDFYGLAGNTGELFF. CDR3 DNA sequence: TGTGCCACCAGTGATTTCTACGGCCTAGCGGGGAACACCGGGGAGCTGTTTTTT.

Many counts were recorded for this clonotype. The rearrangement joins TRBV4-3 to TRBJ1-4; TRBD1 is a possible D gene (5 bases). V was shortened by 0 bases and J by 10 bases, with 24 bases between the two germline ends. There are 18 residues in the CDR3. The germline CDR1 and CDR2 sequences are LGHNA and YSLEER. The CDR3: CASSQDPGPATLLGKLFF. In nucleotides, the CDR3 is TGCGCCAGCAGCCAAGATCCAGGGCCAGCAACTCTTCTCGGAAAACTGTTTTTT.

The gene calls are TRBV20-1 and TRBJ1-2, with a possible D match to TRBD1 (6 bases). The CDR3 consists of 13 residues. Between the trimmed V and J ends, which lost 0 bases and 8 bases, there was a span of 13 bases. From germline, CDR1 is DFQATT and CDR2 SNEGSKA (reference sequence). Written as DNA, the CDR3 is TGCAGTGCTAGAGATCGCGGGGGCCAAGGCTACACCTTC. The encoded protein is CSARDRGGQGYTF.

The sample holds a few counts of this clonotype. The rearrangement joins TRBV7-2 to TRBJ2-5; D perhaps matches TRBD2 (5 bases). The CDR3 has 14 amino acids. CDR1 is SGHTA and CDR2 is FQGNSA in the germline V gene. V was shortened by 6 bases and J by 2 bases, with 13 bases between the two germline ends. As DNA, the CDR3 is TGTGCCAGCAGTCCGATAGCGCCTCAAGAGACCCAGTACTTC. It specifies CASSPIAPQETQYF.

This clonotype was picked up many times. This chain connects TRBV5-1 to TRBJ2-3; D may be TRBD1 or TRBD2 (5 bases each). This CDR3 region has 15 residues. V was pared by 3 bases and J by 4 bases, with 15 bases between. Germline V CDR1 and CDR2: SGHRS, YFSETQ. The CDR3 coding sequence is TGCGCCAGCAGCTCCTCCGGGACCCATTCAGATACGCAGTATTTT. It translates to CASSSSGTHSDTQYF.

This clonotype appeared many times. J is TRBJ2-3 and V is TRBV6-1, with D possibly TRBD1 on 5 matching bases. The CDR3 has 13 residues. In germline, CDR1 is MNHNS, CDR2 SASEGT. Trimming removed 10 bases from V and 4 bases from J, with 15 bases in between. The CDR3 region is CATWMWGSDTQYF. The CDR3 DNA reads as TGTGCCACCTGGATGTGGGGCTCAGATACGCAGTATTTT.

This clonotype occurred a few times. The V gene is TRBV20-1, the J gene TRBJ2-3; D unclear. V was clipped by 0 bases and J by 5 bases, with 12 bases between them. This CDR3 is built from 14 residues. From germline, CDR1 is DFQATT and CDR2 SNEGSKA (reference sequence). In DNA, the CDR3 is TGCAGTGCTAGAGAGGAAAGGTCCAGAGATACGCAGTATTTT. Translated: CSAREERSRDTQYF.

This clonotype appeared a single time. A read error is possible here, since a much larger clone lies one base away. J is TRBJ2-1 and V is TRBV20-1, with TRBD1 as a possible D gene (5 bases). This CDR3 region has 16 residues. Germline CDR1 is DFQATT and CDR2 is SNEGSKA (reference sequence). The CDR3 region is CSDRAGQGTARNEQFF. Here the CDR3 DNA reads TGCAGTGATAGAGCCGGGCAGGGTACCGCCCGAAATGAGCAGTTCTTC.

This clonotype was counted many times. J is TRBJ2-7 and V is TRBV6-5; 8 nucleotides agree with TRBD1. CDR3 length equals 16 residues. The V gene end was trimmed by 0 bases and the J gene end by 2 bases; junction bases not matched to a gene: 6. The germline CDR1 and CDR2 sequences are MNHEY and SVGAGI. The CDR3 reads CASSYSIIRGPYEQYF. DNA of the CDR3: TGTGCCAGCAGTTACTCGATAATCAGGGGGCCCTACGAGCAGTACTTC.

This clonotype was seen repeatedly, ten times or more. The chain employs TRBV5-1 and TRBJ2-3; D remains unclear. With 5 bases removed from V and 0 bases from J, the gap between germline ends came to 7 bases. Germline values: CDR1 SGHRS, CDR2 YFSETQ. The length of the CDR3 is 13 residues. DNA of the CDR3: TGCGCCAGCAGGGAAACGAGCACAGATACGCAGTATTTT. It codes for CASRETSTDTQYF.

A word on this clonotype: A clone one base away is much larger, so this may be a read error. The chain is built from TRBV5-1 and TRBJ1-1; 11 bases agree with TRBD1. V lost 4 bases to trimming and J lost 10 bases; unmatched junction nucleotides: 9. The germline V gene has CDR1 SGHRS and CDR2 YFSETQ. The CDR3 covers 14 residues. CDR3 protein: CASSTDRGPAGAFF. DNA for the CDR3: TGCGCCAGCAGCACGGACAGGGGGCCGGCTGGAGCTTTCTTT.

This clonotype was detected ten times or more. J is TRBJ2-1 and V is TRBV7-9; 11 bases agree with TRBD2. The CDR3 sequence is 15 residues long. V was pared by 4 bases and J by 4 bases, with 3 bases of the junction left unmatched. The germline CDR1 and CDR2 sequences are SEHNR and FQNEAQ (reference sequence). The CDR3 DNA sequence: TGTGCCAGCAGCTCGGGACTAGCGGTTTACAATGAGCAGTTCTTC. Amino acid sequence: CASSSGLAVYNEQFF.

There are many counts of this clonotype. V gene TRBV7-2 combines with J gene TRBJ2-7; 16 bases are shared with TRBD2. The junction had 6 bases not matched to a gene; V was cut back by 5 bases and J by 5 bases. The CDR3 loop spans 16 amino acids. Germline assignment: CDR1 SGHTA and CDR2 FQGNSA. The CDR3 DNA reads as TGTGCCAGCAGCATGGGACTAGCGGGAGGGCGGGACGAGCAGTACTTC. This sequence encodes CASSMGLAGGRDEQYF.

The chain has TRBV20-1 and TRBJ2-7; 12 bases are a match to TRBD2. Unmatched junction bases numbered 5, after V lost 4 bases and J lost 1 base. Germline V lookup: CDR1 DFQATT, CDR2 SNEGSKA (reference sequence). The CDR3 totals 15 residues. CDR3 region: CSAKTSGSVSYEQYF. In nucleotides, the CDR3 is TGCAGTGCTAAGACTAGCGGGAGCGTTTCCTACGAGCAGTACTTC.